Following are 13 T cell receptor beta chains from one sample sequenced in a study of cytomegalovirus exposure and HLA in healthy donors. PCR involved 60 Vbeta and 13 Jbeta primers. Method: immunoSEQ multiplex PCR; TCRdb's copy keeps in-frame clones and lacks some. The sample features 200,000 to 250,000 clones, with about 1% in its top ten. Sequenced input: PBMCs. Every receptor here comes from a young woman in good health and CMV-seropositive.

The rearrangement uses TRBV28 and TRBJ1-4, with D uncertain. This CDR3 has 14 amino acids. Germline V gene lookup returns CDR1 MDHEN and CDR2 SYDVKM. V lost 4 bases, J lost 3 bases, and 9 bases lay in between. CDR3 sequence reads: CASSSGSSNEKLFF. For the CDR3, the DNA is TGTGCCAGCAGTTCTGGGAGTTCTAATGAAAAACTGTTTTTT.

V is TRBV29-1 and J is TRBJ1-2; 12 positions agree with TRBD1. The CDR3 spans 15 residues. V dropped 5 bases and J dropped 2; count of bases not matched to a gene: 6. CDR1 is SQVTM and CDR2 is ANQGSEA in the germline V gene. Written as DNA, the CDR3 is TGCAGCGTTCCGGGACAGGGGGCGTGGAACTATGGCTACACCTTC. Its translation is CSVPGQGAWNYGYTF.

In the case of this clone: One junction end disagrees with the germline gene, perhaps due to a read error. CDR3 region: CSVLHGANVLTF. As DNA, the CDR3 is TGCAGCGTCTTACATGGGGCCAATGTCCTGACTTTC. The V and J genes are TRBV29-1 and TRBJ2-6; possible D gene TRBD1, 5 bases. The length of the CDR3 is 12 residues. Germline lookup yields CDR1 SQVTM and CDR2 ANQGSEA.

The CDR3 DNA reads TGTGCCAGTAGCACCCGACAGAGCTCCTACGAGCAGTACTTC. This translates into CASSTRQSSYEQYF. The J gene is TRBJ2-7, the V gene TRBV19, with D possibly matching TRBD1 (5 bases). Trimming removed 6 bases at V and 0 bases at J, with 12 bases between. This CDR3 is 14 amino acids long. Germline assignment: CDR1 LNHDA and CDR2 SQIVND (reference sequence).

V gene TRBV5-1 combines with J gene TRBJ2-3, with 11 bases that match TRBD2. This CDR3 spans 16 amino acids. CDR1 and CDR2 (germline): SGHRS, YFSETQ. The J segment lost 1 base and the V segment lost 4 bases, leaving 5 bases of the junction unmatched. CDR3 nucleotide sequence: TGCGCCAGCAGCCTAGAGACTAGCGGGGGCACAGATACGCAGTATTTT. Translating it yields CASSLETSGGTDTQYF.

The genes are TRBV6-5 and TRBJ2-5; maybe TRBD1 (6 bases). Germline CDR1 is MNHEY and CDR2 is SVGAGI. V lost 3 bases and J 4 bases, leaving 15 bases between the germline ends. The CDR3 contains 15 residues. In nucleotides, the CDR3 is TGTGCCAGCAGTTATGGCAGGGGCGCGGGAGAGACCCAGTACTTC. Translating gives CASSYGRGAGETQYF.

The rearrangement joins TRBV14 to TRBJ1-2; D is perhaps TRBD1 (6 bases). Germline V CDR1 and CDR2: SGHDN, FVKESK. Trimming pared 4 bases from V and 2 bases from J, leaving 14 bases between. The length of the CDR3 is 15 residues. Here the CDR3 DNA reads TGTGCCAGCAGCCCTGCGACAGGTTACAACTATGGCTACACCTTC. It specifies CASSPATGYNYGYTF.

The chain employs TRBV7-2 and TRBJ1-1; a possible D gene is TRBD1 (6 bases). V gave up 2 bases and J gave up 3 bases, with 19 bases separating them. From germline, CDR1 is SGHTA and CDR2 FQGNSA. This CDR3 is built from 17 residues. DNA of the CDR3: TGTGCCAGCAGCTTACGGCAGGGGAGAATTGAGTACACTGAAGCTTTCTTT. This encodes CASSLRQGRIEYTEAFF.

This chain joins TRBV10-2 and TRBJ2-5, with 10 bases matching TRBD2. Looked up from germline, CDR1 is WSHSY and CDR2 is SAAADI. V shed 2 bases and J 7 bases; nucleotides not matched to a gene: 10. The CDR3 runs 16 residues. The CDR3 loop reads CASSEGVAGGLWTQYF. CDR3 DNA: TGCGCCAGCAGTGAGGGGGTAGCGGGGGGTCTTTGGACCCAGTACTTC.

This sequence joins TRBV7-6 and TRBJ1-5; no definite D call. V lost 5 bases, J lost 3 bases, and 5 bases lay in between. The CDR3 runs to 12 residues. Germline CDR1 and CDR2: SGHVS and FNYEAQ. CDR3 protein: CASSLPNQPQHF. CDR3 nucleotides: TGTGCCAGCAGCCTACCCAATCAGCCCCAGCATTTT.

This chain links TRBV11-3 with TRBJ1-1; the D gene is possibly TRBD1 (5 bases). This CDR3 comprises 16 residues. The germline gives CDR1 SGHNT, CDR2 YENEEA. Trimming stripped 5 bases from V and 0 bases from J, with 16 bases between. The CDR3 nucleotides are TGTGCCAGCAGCCCCGGAGGGGCCCCAGTGAACACTGAAGCTTTCTTT. Protein sequence: CASSPGGAPVNTEAFF.

J is TRBJ2-3 and V is TRBV9; 9 bases match TRBD2. CDR1 and CDR2 from the germline V gene are SGDLS and YYNGEE. The CDR3 has 16 residues. After removal of 4 bases from V and 5 bases from J, the junction contained 11 bases not matched to a gene. CDR3 sequence (DNA): TGTGCCAGCAGCACCCCCCGAGCGGGAGGAATAGATACGCAGTATTTT. This sequence encodes CASSTPRAGGIDTQYF.

The V gene is TRBV29-1, the J gene TRBJ2-7; 7 bases agree with TRBD2. CDR3 length: 13 residues. The ends lost 7 bases at V and 2 bases at J; junction bases unmatched: 8. CDR1 and CDR2 from the germline V gene are SQVTM and ANQGSEA. The CDR3 spells CSASGGTTYEQYF. CDR3 in DNA: TGCAGCGCCTCGGGGGGAACGACCTACGAGCAGTACTTC.